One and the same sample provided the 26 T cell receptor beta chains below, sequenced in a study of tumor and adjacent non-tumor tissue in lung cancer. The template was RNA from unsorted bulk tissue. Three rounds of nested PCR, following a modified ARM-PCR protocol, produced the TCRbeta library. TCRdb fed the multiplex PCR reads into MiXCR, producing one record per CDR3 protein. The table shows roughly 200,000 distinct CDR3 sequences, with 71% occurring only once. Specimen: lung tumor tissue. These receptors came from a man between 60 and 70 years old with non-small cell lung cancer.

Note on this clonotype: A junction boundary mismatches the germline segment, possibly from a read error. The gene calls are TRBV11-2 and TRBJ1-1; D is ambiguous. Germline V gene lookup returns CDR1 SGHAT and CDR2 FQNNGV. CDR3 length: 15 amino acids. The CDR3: CASSLEISGFTEALF. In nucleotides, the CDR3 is TGTGCCAGCAGCTTAGAAATCAGTGGATTCACTGAAGCTTTATTT.

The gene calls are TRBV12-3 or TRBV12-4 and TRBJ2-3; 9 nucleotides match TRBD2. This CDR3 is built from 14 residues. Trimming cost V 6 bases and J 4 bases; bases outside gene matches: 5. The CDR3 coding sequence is TGTGCCAGCAGGGGGGCGGGAGGGGCAGATACGCAGTATTTT. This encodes CASRGAGGADTQYF.

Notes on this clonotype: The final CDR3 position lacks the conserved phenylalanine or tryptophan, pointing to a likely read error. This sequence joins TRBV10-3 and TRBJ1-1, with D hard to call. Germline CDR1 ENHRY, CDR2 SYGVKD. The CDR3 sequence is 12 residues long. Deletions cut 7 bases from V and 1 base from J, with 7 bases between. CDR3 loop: CAIKLGNTEAFS. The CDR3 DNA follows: TGTGCCATCAAGCTAGGGAACACTGAAGCTTTCTCT.

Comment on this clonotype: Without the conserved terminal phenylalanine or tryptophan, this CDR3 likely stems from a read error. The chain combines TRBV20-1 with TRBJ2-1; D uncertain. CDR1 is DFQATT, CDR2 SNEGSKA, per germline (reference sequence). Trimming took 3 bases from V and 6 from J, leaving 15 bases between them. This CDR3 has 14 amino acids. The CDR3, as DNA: TGCAGTGCTAGTACTGTAGGATTGTCCAATGAGCAGTTCTTA. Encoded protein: CSASTVGLSNEQFL.

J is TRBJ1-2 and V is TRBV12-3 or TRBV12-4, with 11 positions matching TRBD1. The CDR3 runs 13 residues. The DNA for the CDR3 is TGTGCTAGCGGCACACCGGGACAGGGGGACTACACCTTC. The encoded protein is CASGTPGQGDYTF.

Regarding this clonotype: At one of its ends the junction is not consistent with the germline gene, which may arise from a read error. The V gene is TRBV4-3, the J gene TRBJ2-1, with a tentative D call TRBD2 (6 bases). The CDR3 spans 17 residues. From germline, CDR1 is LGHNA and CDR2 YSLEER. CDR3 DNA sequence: TGCACCAGCAGCCAAGACCCGGAGGGCCGGATAAGAAATGAGCAGTTCTTC. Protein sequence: CTSSQDPEGRIRNEQFF.

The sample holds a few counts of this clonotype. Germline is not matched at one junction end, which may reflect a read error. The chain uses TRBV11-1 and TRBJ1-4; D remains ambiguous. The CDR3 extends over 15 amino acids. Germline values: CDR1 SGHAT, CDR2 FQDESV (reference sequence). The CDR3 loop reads CASSPRREAPEKLFF. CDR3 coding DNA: TGTGCCAGCAGCCCTCGTCGGGAGGCGCCTGAAAAATTGTTTTTT.

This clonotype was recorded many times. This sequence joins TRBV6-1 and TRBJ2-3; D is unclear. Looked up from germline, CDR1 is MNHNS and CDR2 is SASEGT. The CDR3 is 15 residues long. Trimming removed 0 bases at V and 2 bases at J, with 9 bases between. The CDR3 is CASSEALGNTDTQYF. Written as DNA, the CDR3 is TGTGCCAGCAGTGAAGCATTAGGGAACACAGATACGCAGTATTTT.

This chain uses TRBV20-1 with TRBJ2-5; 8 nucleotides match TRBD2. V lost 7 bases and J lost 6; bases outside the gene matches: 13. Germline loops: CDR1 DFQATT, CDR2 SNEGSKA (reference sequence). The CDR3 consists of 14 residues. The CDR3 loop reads CSVNPSGSQQTQYF. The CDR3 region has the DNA TGCAGTGTTAACCCTAGCGGGTCTCAGCAGACCCAGTACTTC.

The CDR3 bases are TGTGCCAGCAGCGCGAGACAAGGTGGCTCCTACAATGAGCAGTTCTTC. Translating gives CASSARQGGSYNEQFF. The chain couples TRBV11-1 to TRBJ2-1; no reliable D call. CDR1 is SGHAT and CDR2 is FQDESV in the germline V gene (reference sequence). Trimming took 5 bases from V and 0 from J, leaving 14 bases between them. This CDR3 spans 16 amino acids.

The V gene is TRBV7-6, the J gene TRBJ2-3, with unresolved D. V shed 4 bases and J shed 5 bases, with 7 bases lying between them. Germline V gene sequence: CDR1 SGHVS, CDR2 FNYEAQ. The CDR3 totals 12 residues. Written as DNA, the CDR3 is TGTGCCAGCAGCTCCAACATAGATACGCAGTATTTT. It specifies CASSSNIDTQYF.

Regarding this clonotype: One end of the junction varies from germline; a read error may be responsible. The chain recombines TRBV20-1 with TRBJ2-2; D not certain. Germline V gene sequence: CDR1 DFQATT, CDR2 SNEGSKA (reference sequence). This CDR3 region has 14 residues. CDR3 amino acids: CSARFSENSGELFF. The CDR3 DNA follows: TGCAGTGCCAGATTCTCCGAGAACAGCGGGGAGCTGTTTTTT.

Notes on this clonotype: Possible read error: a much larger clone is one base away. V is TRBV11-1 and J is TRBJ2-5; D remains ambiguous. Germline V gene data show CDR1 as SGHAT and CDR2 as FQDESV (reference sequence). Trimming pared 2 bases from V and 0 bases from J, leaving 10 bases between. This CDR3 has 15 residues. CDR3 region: CASSLSWSNQETQYF. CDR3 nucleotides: TGTGCCAGCAGCTTAAGCTGGTCCAACCAAGAGACCCAGTACTTC.

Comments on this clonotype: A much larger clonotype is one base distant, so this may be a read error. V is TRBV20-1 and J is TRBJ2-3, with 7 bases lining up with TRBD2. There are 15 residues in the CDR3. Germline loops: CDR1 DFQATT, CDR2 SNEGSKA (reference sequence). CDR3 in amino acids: CSARDAGVVADMQYF. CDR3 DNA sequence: TGCAGTGCTAGAGACGCGGGAGTCGTCGCAGATATGCAGTATTTT.

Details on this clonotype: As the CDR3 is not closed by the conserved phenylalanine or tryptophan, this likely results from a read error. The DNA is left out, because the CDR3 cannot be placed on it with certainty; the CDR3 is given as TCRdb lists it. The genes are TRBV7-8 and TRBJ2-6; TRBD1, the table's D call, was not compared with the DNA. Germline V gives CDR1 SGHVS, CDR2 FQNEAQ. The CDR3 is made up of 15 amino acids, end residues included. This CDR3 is CASSTPGSGANVLTL.

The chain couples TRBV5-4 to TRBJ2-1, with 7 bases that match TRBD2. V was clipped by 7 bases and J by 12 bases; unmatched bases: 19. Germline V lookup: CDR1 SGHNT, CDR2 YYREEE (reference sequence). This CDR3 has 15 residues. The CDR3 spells CASDSTSASWEGQFF. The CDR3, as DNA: TGTGCCAGCGACTCGACTAGTGCCAGTTGGGAGGGGCAGTTCTTC.

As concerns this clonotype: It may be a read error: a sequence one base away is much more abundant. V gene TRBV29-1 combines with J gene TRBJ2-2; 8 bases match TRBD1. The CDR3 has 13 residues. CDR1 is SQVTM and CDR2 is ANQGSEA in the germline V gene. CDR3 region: CSVGTGYTGEPFF. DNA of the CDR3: TGCAGCGTTGGGACAGGGTACACCGGGGAGCCGTTTTTT.

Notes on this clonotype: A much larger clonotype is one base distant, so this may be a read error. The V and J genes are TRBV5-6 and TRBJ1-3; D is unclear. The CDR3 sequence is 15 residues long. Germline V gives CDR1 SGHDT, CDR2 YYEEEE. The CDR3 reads CASRLGSFSGNTLYF. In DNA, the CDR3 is TGTGCCAGCAGATTAGGCAGTTTCTCTGGAAACACCTTATATTTT.

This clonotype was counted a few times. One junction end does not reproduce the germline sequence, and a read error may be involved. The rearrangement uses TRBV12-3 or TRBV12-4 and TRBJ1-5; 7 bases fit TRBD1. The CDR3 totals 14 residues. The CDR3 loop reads CAGSPDRANQPQHF. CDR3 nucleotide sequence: TGTGCCGGCAGTCCCGACAGGGCCAATCAGCCCCAGCATTTT.

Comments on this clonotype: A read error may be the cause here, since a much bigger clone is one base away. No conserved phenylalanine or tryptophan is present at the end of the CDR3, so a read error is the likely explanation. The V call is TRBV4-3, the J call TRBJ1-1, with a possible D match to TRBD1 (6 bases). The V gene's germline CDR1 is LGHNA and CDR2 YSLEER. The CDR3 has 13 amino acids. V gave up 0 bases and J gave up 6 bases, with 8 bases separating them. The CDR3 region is CASSQEQGAEAFY. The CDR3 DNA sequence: TGCGCCAGCAGCCAAGAACAGGGCGCTGAAGCTTTCTAT.

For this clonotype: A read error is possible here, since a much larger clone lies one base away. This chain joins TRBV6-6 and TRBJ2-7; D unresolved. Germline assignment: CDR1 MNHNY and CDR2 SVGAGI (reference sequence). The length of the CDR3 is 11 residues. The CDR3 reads CTSSYSYEQYF. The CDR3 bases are TGTACCAGCAGTTACTCTTACGAGCAGTACTTC.

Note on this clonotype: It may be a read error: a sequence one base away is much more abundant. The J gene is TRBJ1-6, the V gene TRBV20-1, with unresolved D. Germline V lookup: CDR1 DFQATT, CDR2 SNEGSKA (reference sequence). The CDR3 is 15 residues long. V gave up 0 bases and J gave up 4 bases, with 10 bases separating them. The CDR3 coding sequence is TGCAGTGCTAGAGAAAGGTCACGGTATAATTCACCCCTCCACTTT. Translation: CSARERSRYNSPLHF.

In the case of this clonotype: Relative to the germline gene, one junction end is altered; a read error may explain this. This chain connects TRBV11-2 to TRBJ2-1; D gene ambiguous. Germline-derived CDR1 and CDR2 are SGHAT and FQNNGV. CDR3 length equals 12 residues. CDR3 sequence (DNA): TGTGCCAGCAGTCCTCAACCCAATGAGCAGTTATTC. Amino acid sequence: CASSPQPNEQLF.

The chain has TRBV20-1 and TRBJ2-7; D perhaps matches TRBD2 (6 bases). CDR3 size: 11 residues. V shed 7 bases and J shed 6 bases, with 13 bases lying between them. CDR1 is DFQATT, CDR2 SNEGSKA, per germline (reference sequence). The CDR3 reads CSVTGEVEQYF. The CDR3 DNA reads TGCAGTGTCACGGGAGAGGTCGAGCAGTACTTC.

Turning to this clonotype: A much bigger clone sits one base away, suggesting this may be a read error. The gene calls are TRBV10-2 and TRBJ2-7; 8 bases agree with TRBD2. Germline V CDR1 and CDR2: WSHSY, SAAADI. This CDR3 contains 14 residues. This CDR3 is CTSSVTAGDSEQYF. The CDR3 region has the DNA TGCACCAGCAGTGTCACAGCGGGAGATTCCGAGCAGTACTTC.

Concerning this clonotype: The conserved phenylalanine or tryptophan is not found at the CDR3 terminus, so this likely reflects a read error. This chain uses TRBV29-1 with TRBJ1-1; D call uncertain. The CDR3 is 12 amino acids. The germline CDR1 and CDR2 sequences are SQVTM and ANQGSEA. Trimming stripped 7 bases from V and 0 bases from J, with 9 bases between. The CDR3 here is CSAVGMNTEAFL. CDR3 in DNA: TGCAGCGCGGTGGGGATGAACACTGAAGCTTTCCTT.